The 14 T cell receptor beta chains reported below all come from one sample, sequenced in a study of blood T cell repertoires in COVID-19. Here immunoSEQ multiplex PCR was the method, and the copy in TCRdb shows in-frame clones only, minus some. The table records tens of thousands of clones, roughly 87% of them present only once. Sequencing was carried out using peripheral blood. The receptors here all came from a man in his fifties or sixties with active COVID-19.

The rearrangement uses TRBV4-3 and TRBJ2-7, with TRBD2 matching over 7 bases. This CDR3 is 17 amino acids long. The V gene end was trimmed by 6 bases and the J gene end by 3 bases; junction bases not matched to a gene: 17. CDR1 is LGHNA and CDR2 is YSLEER in the germline V gene. This chain's CDR3 is CASSLRGGGRSCYEQYF. The CDR3 DNA reads as TGCGCCAGCAGTCTCCGTGGGGGGGGGAGATCTTGCTACGAGCAGTACTTC.

This chain links TRBV28 with TRBJ2-1; 8 positions match TRBD1. Looked up from germline, CDR1 is MDHEN and CDR2 is SYDVKM. V lost 3 bases and J lost 12; bases outside the gene matches: 4. The CDR3 is 12 residues long. The CDR3 nucleotides are TGTGCCAGCAGTTTTCAGGACAGGGCGCAGTTCTTC. Protein sequence: CASSFQDRAQFF.

The V gene is TRBV5-1, the J gene TRBJ2-7; possible D gene TRBD1, 5 bases. The CDR3 is 13 residues long. Germline V gene lookup returns CDR1 SGHRS and CDR2 YFSETQ. Between the trimmed V and J ends, which lost 0 bases and 3 bases, there was a span of 7 bases. DNA of the CDR3: TGCGCCAGCAGCTTGGGGGGCTACTACGAGCAGTACTTC. As protein: CASSLGGYYEQYF.

The J gene is TRBJ2-5, the V gene TRBV7-2; 10 nucleotides line up with TRBD2. Trimming cost V 4 bases and J 5 bases; bases outside gene matches: 4. The CDR3 is 14 amino acids. Looked up from germline, CDR1 is SGHTA and CDR2 is FQGNSA. The CDR3 DNA reads as TGTGCCAGCAGCTCAAGCGGGAGGGGGGAGACCCAGTACTTC. Encoded protein: CASSSSGRGETQYF.

By frequency in the sample, this clone is medium-sized (0.01 to 0.1%). The chain joins TRBV7-2 to TRBJ2-1; D unresolved. The V end was cut by 1 base, the J end by 4 bases, with 5 bases between. The germline V gene has CDR1 SGHTA and CDR2 FQGNSA. This CDR3 has 13 residues. Written as DNA, the CDR3 is TGTGCCAGCAGCTTAGTGAGTTACAATGAGCAGTTCTTC. This gives the protein CASSLVSYNEQFF.

V usage is TRBV6-2 or TRBV6-3 and J usage is TRBJ1-4; D uncertain. Trimming removed 0 bases at V and 7 bases at J, with 15 bases between. The CDR3 totals 16 residues. In germline, CDR1 is MNHEY, CDR2 SVGEGT. The CDR3 sequence is CASSYSRGSVGEKLFF. The DNA for the CDR3 is TGTGCCAGCAGTTACTCCCGGGGAAGTGTTGGTGAAAAACTGTTTTTT.

The chain joins TRBV5-1 to TRBJ2-3, with TRBD2 matching over 12 bases. V shed 3 bases, J shed 2 bases, and the junction held 7 bases outside the gene matches. Germline V lookup: CDR1 SGHRS, CDR2 YFSETQ. The CDR3 contains 17 residues. In DNA form, the CDR3 reads TGCGCCAGCAGCTACCAAGGACTAGCGGGGATCACAGATACGCAGTATTTT. Translation: CASSYQGLAGITDTQYF. The full variable domain, in which reference TRBV5-1 and TRBJ2-3 provide the parts outside the CDR3, is KAGVTQTPRYLIKTRGQQVTLSCSPISGHRSVSWYQQTPGQGLQFLFEYFSETQRNKGNFPGRFSGRQFSNSRSEMNVSTLELGDSALYLCASSYQGLAGITDTQYFGPGTRLTVL.

This clone has just one count. The same CDR3 can be traced to other DNA sequences in this sample. The chain employs TRBV6-5 and TRBJ1-1; TRBD1 agrees at 8 bases. Germline loops: CDR1 MNHEY, CDR2 SVGAGI. The CDR3 has 14 amino acids. The ends lost 3 bases at V and 6 bases at J; junction bases unmatched: 6. In DNA form, the CDR3 reads TGTGCCAGCAGTTATACCGGACAGGGCGCTGAAGCTTTCTTT. It encodes CASSYTGQGAEAFF.

The chain has TRBV7-9 and TRBJ1-1; D not certain. Trimming took off 5 bases at V and 4 bases at J, with 17 bases between the two ends. Germline V lookup: CDR1 SEHNR, CDR2 FQNEAQ (reference sequence). The CDR3 has 15 amino acids. As DNA, the CDR3 is TGTGCCAGCAGCCCCGGTGGGAGGTGGGGCACTGAAGCTTTCTTT. Amino acid sequence: CASSPGGRWGTEAFF. Looking up the rest from reference TRBV7-9 and TRBJ1-1 gives the full variable domain: DTGVSQNPRHKITKRGQNVTFRCDPISEHNRLYWYRQTLGQGPEFLTYFQNEAQLEKSRLLSDRFSAERPKGSFSTLEIQRTEQGDSAMYLCASSPGGRWGTEAFFGQGTRLTVV.

The rearrangement uses TRBV19 and TRBJ1-2; no firm D call. V was shortened by 3 bases and J by 0 bases, with 5 bases between the two germline ends. The CDR3 covers 13 residues. CDR1 is LNHDA and CDR2 is SQIVND in the germline V gene (reference sequence). The CDR3: CASSIVANYGYTF. CDR3 DNA sequence: TGTGCCAGTAGTATTGTAGCTAACTATGGCTACACCTTC. The variable domain in full, completed from reference TRBV19 and TRBJ1-2, reads DGGITQSPKYLFRKEGQNVTLSCEQNLNHDAMYWYRQDPGQGLRLIYYSQIVNDFQKGDIAEGYSVSREKKESFPLTVTSAQKNPTAFYLCASSIVANYGYTFGSGTRLTVV.

The CDR3 reads CASSLAGSSSYEQYF. The CDR3 region has the DNA TGTGCCAGCAGTTTAGCGGGTTCTAGCTCCTACGAGCAGTACTTC. The chain uses TRBV28 and TRBJ2-7, with D possibly being TRBD2 (5 bases). This CDR3 has 15 amino acids. Looked up from germline, CDR1 is MDHEN and CDR2 is SYDVKM. The V gene lost 2 bases and the J gene lost 0 bases, with 11 bases spanning the gap.

This chain links TRBV19 with TRBJ2-5, with 8 nucleotides matching TRBD1. The CDR3 loop spans 16 amino acids. CDR1 and CDR2 (germline): LNHDA, SQIVND (reference sequence). Germline trimming cut 5 bases from V and 1 base from J; bases unmatched to any gene: 9. CDR3 residues: CASSPGQGTIQETQYF. CDR3 coding DNA: TGTGCCAGTAGTCCAGGACAGGGTACGATCCAAGAGACCCAGTACTTC. The full variable domain, rest sourced from reference TRBV19 and TRBJ2-5, is DGGITQSPKYLFRKEGQNVTLSCEQNLNHDAMYWYRQDPGQGLRLIYYSQIVNDFQKGDIAEGYSVSREKKESFPLTVTSAQKNPTAFYLCASSPGQGTIQETQYFGPGTRLLVL.

This chain links TRBV19 with TRBJ2-5; 10 nucleotides agree with TRBD2. This CDR3 comprises 17 residues. Per germline, CDR1 LNHDA and CDR2 SQIVND (reference sequence). With V trimmed by 3 bases and J by 5 bases, 12 bases remained unmatched. This CDR3 reads CASSIGASGGSGETQYF. The CDR3 nucleotides read TGTGCCAGTAGTATTGGGGCTAGCGGGGGCTCCGGGGAGACCCAGTACTTC.

The chain employs TRBV5-5 and TRBJ1-2; 8 nucleotides match TRBD1. V shed 2 bases, J shed 0 bases, and the junction held 9 bases outside the gene matches. This CDR3 contains 17 residues. Looked up from germline, CDR1 is SGHKS and CDR2 is YYEKEE (reference sequence). CDR3 residues: CASSFRDRPLSNYGYTF. As DNA, the CDR3 is TGTGCCAGCAGCTTCCGGGACAGGCCCTTATCTAACTATGGCTACACCTTC.